Below are 30 T cell receptor beta chains sequenced from a single sample in a study of blood T cell repertoires in COVID-19 (TCRdb year 2020). Library prep was done by the immunoSEQ multiplex PCR assay. TCRdb limited this immuneACCESS table to in-frame rearrangements with V and J called. A share of clones is missing; checked studies link under half to unresolved V genes, and the rest is unexplained. The sample table holds 270,000 or so clones, of which around 92% were seen once. More than 9.5% of the sample is in the top ten clones. Sequencing input: peripheral blood. The receptors shown here come from a woman aged 25 to 45 with COVID-19, enrolled during active disease.

V gene TRBV30 combines with J gene TRBJ2-3; 8 bases agree with TRBD2. With 0 bases clipped from V and 0 bases from J, the junction kept 2 bases outside the gene matches. CDR1 is GTSNPN, CDR2 SVGIG, per germline (reference sequence). This CDR3 has 15 residues. Here the CDR3 DNA reads TGTGCCTGGAGTGTATTAGCGGGGAGCACAGATACGCAGTATTTT. It translates to CAWSVLAGSTDTQYF.

The rearrangement joins TRBV12-5 to TRBJ1-5; D call uncertain. The CDR3 sequence is 17 residues long. CDR1 and CDR2 from the germline V gene are LGHNT and FRNRAP. The germline V and J ends were trimmed by 6 bases and 0 bases, with 18 bases remaining between them. In DNA, the CDR3 is TGTGCTAGTGGCCCAACCGGTGCCCTCTATAGCAATCAGCCCCAGCATTTT. Translated: CASGPTGALYSNQPQHF. Based on the CDR3 plus reference TRBV12-5 and TRBJ1-5, the full variable domain is DARVTQTPRHKVTEMGQEVTMRCQPILGHNTVFWYRQTMMQGLELLAYFRNRAPLDDSGMPKDRFSAEMPDATLATLKIQPSEPRDSAVYFCASGPTGALYSNQPQHFGDGTRLSIL.

The rearrangement links TRBV18 to TRBJ1-1, with D perhaps TRBD1 (5 bases). CDR3 length: 15 amino acids. Germline V gene sequence: CDR1 KGHSH, CDR2 LQKENI. Trimming left V 4 bases short and J 5 bases short, with 17 bases between. CDR3: CASSRTGGAGTEAFF. Written as DNA, the CDR3 is TGTGCCAGCTCACGGACGGGAGGGGCGGGGACTGAAGCTTTCTTT.

V gene TRBV28 combines with J gene TRBJ2-3, with a weak D call TRBD1 (7 bases). The CDR3 sequence is 15 residues long. CDR1 and CDR2 (germline): MDHEN, SYDVKM. V was clipped by 8 bases and J by 2 bases, with 17 bases between them. The CDR3 spells CASPPQGGATDTQYF. The CDR3 DNA follows: TGTGCCAGCCCACCCCAGGGGGGAGCCACAGATACGCAGTATTTT.

The count of this clone is one. The rearrangement uses TRBV29-1 and TRBJ1-1; 7 bases align to TRBD1. The CDR3 spans 13 residues. CDR1 SQVTM and CDR2 ANQGSEA come from the germline V gene. J lost 2 bases, V lost 4 bases, and 4 bases had no gene match. The CDR3 DNA reads as TGCAGCGTTGGGGACAGCATCAACACTGAAGCTTTCTTT. It encodes CSVGDSINTEAFF. Full variable domain (remainder filled in from reference TRBV29-1 and TRBJ1-1): SAVISQKPSRDICQRGTSLTIQCQVDSQVTMMFWYRQQPGQSLTLIATANQGSEATYESGFVIDKFPISRPNLTFSTLTVSNMSPEDSSIYLCSVGDSINTEAFFGQGTRLTVV.

As to this clone: Other nucleotide sequences from this sample produce the same CDR3. The chain carries TRBV5-1 and TRBJ1-2, with D tentatively TRBD1 (5 bases). Between the trimmed V and J ends, which lost 4 bases and 8 bases, there was a span of 15 bases. Germline values: CDR1 SGHRS, CDR2 YFSETQ. This CDR3 spans 13 amino acids. The CDR3: CASSPPGGGGYTF. CDR3 DNA: TGCGCCAGCAGCCCCCCCGGGGGGGGAGGCTACACCTTC.

The chain links TRBV7-9 to TRBJ2-5; a weak D match, TRBD1 (5 bases). The germline gives CDR1 SEHNR, CDR2 FQNEAQ (reference sequence). The CDR3 spans 15 residues. Trimming cost V 4 bases and J 0 bases, with 12 bases left between them. CDR3: CASSSTRQHQETQYF. The CDR3 bases are TGTGCCAGCAGCTCAACCCGACAGCACCAAGAGACCCAGTACTTC.

The V call is TRBV24-1, the J call TRBJ2-5; TRBD2 matches 7 bases. Germline lookup yields CDR1 KGHDR and CDR2 SFDVKD. The length of the CDR3 is 15 residues. Trimming cost V 3 bases and J 4 bases; bases outside gene matches: 7. The CDR3 coding sequence is TGTGCCACCAGTGATGGTGGGCGGGGGAGAGAGACCCAGTACTTC. Protein: CATSDGGRGRETQYF.

This chain links TRBV28 with TRBJ2-2; 8 bases map to TRBD1. Per the germline V gene, CDR1 is MDHEN and CDR2 is SYDVKM. With V trimmed by 4 bases and J by 3 bases, 4 bases remained unmatched. This CDR3 contains 15 residues. CDR3 nucleotide sequence: TGTGCCAGCAGTTGGGACAGGATTTACACCGGGGAGCTGTTTTTT. Encoded protein: CASSWDRIYTGELFF. Based on the CDR3 plus reference TRBV28 and TRBJ2-2, the full variable domain is DVKVTQSSRYLVKRTGEKVFLECVQDMDHENMFWYRQDPGLGLRLIYFSYDVKMKEKGDIPEGYSVSREKKERFSLILESASTNQTSMYLCASSWDRIYTGELFFGEGSRLTVL.

Written as DNA, the CDR3 is TGTGCCAGTAGTATTTGGCAGGTAGCTAACTATGGCTACACCTTC. It codes for CASSIWQVANYGYTF. The V and J genes are TRBV19 and TRBJ1-2, with unresolved D. This CDR3 has 15 residues. Between the trimmed V and J ends, which lost 3 bases and 0 bases, there was a span of 11 bases. CDR1 LNHDA and CDR2 SQIVND come from the germline V gene (reference sequence).

The chain carries TRBV7-9 and TRBJ2-7, with D possibly being TRBD1 (6 bases). CDR3 length: 17 residues. Germline CDR1 is SEHNR and CDR2 is FQNEAQ (reference sequence). The V end was cut by 3 bases, the J end by 0 bases, with 18 bases between. CDR3 sequence reads: CASSLYFWGPDSYEQYF. DNA for the CDR3: TGTGCCAGCAGCTTGTATTTTTGGGGGCCGGACTCCTACGAGCAGTACTTC.

The genes are TRBV4-1 and TRBJ2-7; 11 positions match TRBD1. The CDR3 spans 15 residues. Germline CDR1 is MGHRA and CDR2 is YSYEKL. The V segment lost 3 bases and the J segment 3 bases; nucleotides outside the gene matches: 4. CDR3 in amino acids: CASSQAGTGGYEQYF. The CDR3, as DNA: TGCGCCAGCAGCCAGGCCGGGACAGGGGGCTACGAGCAGTACTTC.

V gene TRBV5-6 combines with J gene TRBJ2-5, with D unclear. V was shortened by 1 base and J by 2 bases, with 3 bases between the two germline ends. The germline V gene has CDR1 SGHDT and CDR2 YYEEEE. The CDR3 contains 12 residues. This chain's CDR3 is CASSLSQETQYF. CDR3 DNA: TGTGCCAGCAGCTTGTCGCAAGAGACCCAGTACTTC.

The chain uses TRBV5-1 and TRBJ1-1; D may be TRBD1 (6 bases). V was cut by 1 base and J by 1 base, with 20 bases left in between. In germline, CDR1 is SGHRS, CDR2 YFSETQ. This CDR3 spans 18 amino acids. CDR3 protein: CASSLHGQSDRPNTEAFF. The CDR3 region has the DNA TGCGCCAGCAGCTTGCACGGACAGTCCGATCGTCCGAACACTGAAGCTTTCTTT.

To note about this clone: In the same sample, other DNA sequences code for this CDR3. This sequence joins TRBV18 and TRBJ2-5; TRBD2 agrees at 11 bases. With 3 bases clipped from V and 3 bases from J, the junction kept 0 bases outside the gene matches. Germline values: CDR1 KGHSH, CDR2 LQKENI. The CDR3 spans 14 residues. CDR3 in DNA: TGTGCCAGCTCACCGACTAGCGGGGAAGAGACCCAGTACTTC. This encodes CASSPTSGEETQYF.

V is TRBV29-1 and J is TRBJ1-1; 8 bases line up with TRBD1. Germline V gene data show CDR1 as SQVTM and CDR2 as ANQGSEA. The length of the CDR3 is 13 residues. J was trimmed by 0 bases and V by 6 bases; bases with no gene match: 3. In DNA, the CDR3 is TGCAGCGTGACGGGACAGGTGAACACTGAAGCTTTCTTT. Protein: CSVTGQVNTEAFF.

This chain connects TRBV5-8 to TRBJ1-2; 9 bases map to TRBD1. This CDR3 has 15 residues. The V gene's germline CDR1 is SGHTS and CDR2 YDEGEE. Trimming removed 0 bases from V and 5 bases from J; junction bases left unmatched: 5. The CDR3 is CASSLGQGVLYGYTF. The CDR3 bases are TGTGCCAGCAGCTTGGGACAGGGGGTTCTTTATGGCTACACCTTC.

This chain joins TRBV5-1 and TRBJ2-1; TRBD2 matches 13 bases. J was trimmed by 7 bases and V by 2 bases; bases with no gene match: 3. Germline V gene sequence: CDR1 SGHRS, CDR2 YFSETQ. This CDR3 is built from 15 residues. The CDR3: CASSFTSGGANEQFF. Here the CDR3 DNA reads TGCGCCAGCAGCTTTACTAGCGGGGGGGCTAATGAGCAGTTCTTC.

This clone is deemed medium-sized (0.01 to 0.1%). This chain connects TRBV7-6 to TRBJ2-2; D might be TRBD1 (5 bases). CDR3 length equals 17 residues. Germline loops: CDR1 SGHVS, CDR2 FNYEAQ. V was shortened by 1 base and J by 1 base, with 13 bases between the two germline ends. In nucleotides, the CDR3 is TGTGCCAGCAGCTTAGTGTCCTGGACATTGAACACCGGGGAGCTGTTTTTT. Its protein product is CASSLVSWTLNTGELFF.

The rearrangement joins TRBV19 to TRBJ1-1, with D possibly being TRBD1 (6 bases). CDR1 and CDR2 from the germline V gene are LNHDA and SQIVND (reference sequence). Trimming pared 10 bases from V and 2 bases from J, leaving 11 bases between. The CDR3 has 12 residues. In DNA form, the CDR3 reads TGTGCCATCCAGACAGGAAACACTGAAGCTTTCTTT. It yields the protein CAIQTGNTEAFF.

The V gene is TRBV7-9, the J gene TRBJ2-5; the D gene is possibly TRBD2 (6 bases). The CDR3 runs to 15 residues. The germline V gene has CDR1 SEHNR and CDR2 FQNEAQ (reference sequence). The V end lost 5 bases, the J end lost 1 base, and 14 bases lay between the germline ends. CDR3 nucleotides: TGTGCCAGCAGCAGCCGTATAGCGGCCCAAGAGACCCAGTACTTC. This codes for CASSSRIAAQETQYF. The variable domain in full, completed from reference TRBV7-9 and TRBJ2-5, reads DTGVSQNPRHKITKRGQNVTFRCDPISEHNRLYWYRQTLGQGPEFLTYFQNEAQLEKSRLLSDRFSAERPKGSFSTLEIQRTEQGDSAMYLCASSSRIAAQETQYFGPGTRLLVL.

This chain joins TRBV29-1 and TRBJ2-7; 12 bases match TRBD1. The CDR3 runs 12 residues. Germline V lookup: CDR1 SQVTM, CDR2 ANQGSEA. V was pared by 7 bases and J by 7 bases, with 5 bases of the junction left unmatched. The CDR3 protein is CSAGQGAREQYF. For the CDR3, the DNA is TGCAGCGCGGGACAGGGGGCACGGGAGCAGTACTTC.

The V call is TRBV5-1, the J call TRBJ1-1; D possibly corresponds to TRBD1 (6 bases). This CDR3 is built from 14 residues. Per germline, CDR1 SGHRS and CDR2 YFSETQ. Trimming pared 3 bases from V and 0 bases from J, leaving 9 bases between. CDR3 amino acids: CASSWGGMNTEAFF. The CDR3 DNA sequence: TGCGCCAGCAGCTGGGGGGGCATGAACACTGAAGCTTTCTTT.

This chain joins TRBV9 and TRBJ2-7, with D perhaps TRBD2 (7 bases). The CDR3 has 14 residues. With 4 bases removed from V and 2 bases from J, the gap between germline ends came to 13 bases. The germline CDR1 and CDR2 sequences are SGDLS and YYNGEE. The chain's CDR3 is CASSQEGGTYEQYF. CDR3 DNA sequence: TGTGCCAGCAGCCAGGAGGGGGGGACCTACGAGCAGTACTTC.

This chain connects TRBV4-1 to TRBJ1-2; tentative D call: TRBD1 (6 bases). Trimming pared 4 bases from V and 4 bases from J, leaving 19 bases between. The CDR3 loop spans 16 amino acids. Germline V gene sequence: CDR1 MGHRA, CDR2 YSYEKL. CDR3 loop: CASSPRDTSILYGYTF. The CDR3 bases are TGCGCCAGCAGCCCTCGGGACACCTCAATCCTCTATGGCTACACCTTC.

This chain uses TRBV14 with TRBJ1-2; 12 positions match TRBD1. Per germline, CDR1 SGHDN and CDR2 FVKESK. Unmatched junction bases numbered 5, after V lost 5 bases and J lost 4 bases. The CDR3 runs to 15 residues. This chain's CDR3 is CASSFRDRGPYGYTF. CDR3 bases: TGTGCCAGCAGCTTCCGGGACAGGGGGCCCTATGGCTACACCTTC.

The V gene is TRBV30, the J gene TRBJ1-1; tentative D call: TRBD1 (6 bases). The V end lost 5 bases, the J end lost 1 base, and 14 bases lay between the germline ends. The CDR3 length is 14 residues. The germline V gene encodes CDR1 GTSNPN and CDR2 SVGIG (reference sequence). CDR3 DNA: TGTGCCTGGCGAACCTACAGGGAGAACACTGAAGCTTTCTTT. It specifies CAWRTYRENTEAFF. Full variable domain (rest looked up from reference TRBV30 and TRBJ1-1): SQTIHQWPATLVQPVGSPLSLECTVEGTSNPNLYWYRQAAGRGLQLLFYSVGIGQISSEVPQNLSASRPQDRQFILSSKKLLLSDSGFYLCAWRTYRENTEAFFGQGTRLTVV.

In DNA form, the CDR3 reads TGTGCCAGTAGTATAGATTTTGTCGACAGGGAAGCTTTCTTT. It specifies CASSIDFVDREAFF. The chain couples TRBV19 to TRBJ1-1; perhaps TRBD1 as D (6 bases). In germline, CDR1 is LNHDA, CDR2 SQIVND (reference sequence). The CDR3 totals 14 residues. Trimming removed 0 bases at V and 8 bases at J, with 13 bases between.

The chain employs TRBV7-9 and TRBJ1-6, with TRBD1 identical over 9 bases. CDR1 and CDR2 (germline): SEHNR, FQNEAQ (reference sequence). Trimming removed 5 bases from V and 9 bases from J; junction bases left unmatched: 8. CDR3 size: 15 residues. The CDR3 here is CASSIPTGGGSPLHF. CDR3 coding DNA: TGTGCCAGCAGCATACCTACAGGGGGCGGTTCACCCCTCCACTTT. The whole variable domain, remainder taken from reference TRBV7-9 and TRBJ1-6, is DTGVSQNPRHKITKRGQNVTFRCDPISEHNRLYWYRQTLGQGPEFLTYFQNEAQLEKSRLLSDRFSAERPKGSFSTLEIQRTEQGDSAMYLCASSIPTGGGSPLHFGNGTRLTVT.

The rearrangement joins TRBV27 to TRBJ2-6, with a tentative D call TRBD2 (5 bases). The V and J ends lost 2 bases and 0 bases respectively, with 8 bases between them. CDR1 MNHEY and CDR2 SMNVEV come from the germline V gene (reference sequence). CDR3 length equals 16 residues. CDR3: CASSLTAASGANVLTF. The CDR3 DNA reads as TGTGCCAGCAGTTTAACAGCGGCCTCTGGGGCCAACGTCCTGACTTTC. Looking up the rest from reference TRBV27 and TRBJ2-6 gives the full variable domain: EAQVTQNPRYLITVTGKKLTVTCSQNMNHEYMSWYRQDPGLGLRQIYYSMNVEVTDKGDVPEGYKVSRKEKRNFPLILESPSPNQTSLYFCASSLTAASGANVLTFGAGSRLTVL.